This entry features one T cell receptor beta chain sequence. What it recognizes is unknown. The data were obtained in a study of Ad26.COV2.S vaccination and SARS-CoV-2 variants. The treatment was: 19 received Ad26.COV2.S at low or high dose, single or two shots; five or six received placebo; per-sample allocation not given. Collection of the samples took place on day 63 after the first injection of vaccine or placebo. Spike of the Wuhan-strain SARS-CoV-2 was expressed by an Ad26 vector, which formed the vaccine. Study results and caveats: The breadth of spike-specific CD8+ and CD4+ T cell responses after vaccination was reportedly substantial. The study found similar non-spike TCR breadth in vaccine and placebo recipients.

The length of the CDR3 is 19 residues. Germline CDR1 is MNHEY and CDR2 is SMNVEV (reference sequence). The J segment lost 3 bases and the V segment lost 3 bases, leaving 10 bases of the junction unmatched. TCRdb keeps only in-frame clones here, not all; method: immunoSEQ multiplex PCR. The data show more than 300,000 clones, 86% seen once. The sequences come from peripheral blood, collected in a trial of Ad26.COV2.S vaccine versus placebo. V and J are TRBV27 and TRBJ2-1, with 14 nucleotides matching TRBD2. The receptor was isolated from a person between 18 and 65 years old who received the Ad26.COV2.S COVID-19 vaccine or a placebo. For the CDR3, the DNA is TGTGCCAGCAGTTTTGCCGGGACTAGCGGGGGACCCAACTACAATGAGCAGTTCTTC. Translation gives CASSFAGTSGGPNYNEQFF.